This T cell receptor beta chain came from a study of cytomegalovirus exposure and HLA in healthy donors. Study as a whole: Early release data held around 82 million unique TCRs from HLA-typed donors.

Trimming took 5 bases from V and 4 from J; bases not matched to a gene: 9. The germline V gene encodes CDR1 SGHVS and CDR2 FQNEAQ. This CDR3 has 15 amino acids. Comments on this clone: No antigen is known for it.

13 Jbeta primers and 60 Vbeta primers were used for the PCR. Libraries were prepared by immunoSEQ multiplex PCR; TCRdb keeps only in-frame clonotypes and omits some of them. The repertoire holds approximately 170,000 clones, with 80% to 90% as singletons. Study conclusions and caveats: In terms of immune exposure information, only CMV serostatus was available. TCR beta sequences reportedly predicted most subjects' HLA-A and HLA-B alleles accurately.

The origin of this receptor is a male donor in good health and CMV-seronegative. The chain recombines TRBV7-8 with TRBJ2-5; TRBD1 agrees at 8 bases. The source material was PBMCs. The CDR3 DNA reads TGTGCCAGCAGCATAGGCGGGACAGGCTTAGAGACCCAGTACTTC. Translation: CASSIGGTGLETQYF.